These 22 T cell receptor beta chains originate from one sample sequenced in a study of cytomegalovirus exposure and HLA in healthy donors. The study ran its PCR with 60 Vbeta and 13 Jbeta primers. The data were produced by immunoSEQ multiplex PCR, yet TCRdb's version contains in-frame clones alone and is incomplete. The data contain about 190,000 clones, 84% of them seen just once; the ten biggest clones take up approximately 0.25%. The sequenced sample was PBMCs. The receptors were gathered from a boy between 10 and 17 years old in good health and CMV-seronegative.

The rearrangement joins TRBV7-6 to TRBJ2-1; D is unresolved. The CDR3 runs to 13 residues. Germline V lookup: CDR1 SGHVS, CDR2 FNYEAQ. Trimming took 2 bases from V and 2 from J, leaving 4 bases between them. The CDR3 spells CASSLPAYNEQFF. In DNA form, the CDR3 reads TGTGCCAGCAGCTTACCAGCCTACAATGAGCAGTTCTTC.

V is TRBV5-6 and J is TRBJ2-7; D perhaps matches TRBD2 (5 bases). Germline-derived CDR1 and CDR2 are SGHDT and YYEEEE. The CDR3 length is 15 residues. Between the trimmed V and J ends, which lost 4 bases and 4 bases, there was a span of 18 bases. CDR3 bases: TGTGCCAGCAGCCCTGCAGTACTAGAGGGTTACGAGCAGTACTTC. Translation: CASSPAVLEGYEQYF.

CDR3 loop: CASSETGTAGEQYF. CDR3 DNA sequence: TGTGCCAGCAGCGAGACCGGGACAGCGGGCGAGCAGTACTTC. The chain is built from TRBV7-3 and TRBJ2-7, with D tentatively TRBD1 (7 bases). Trimming pared 5 bases from V and 6 bases from J, leaving 17 bases between. The germline V gene encodes CDR1 SGHTA and CDR2 FQGTGA. CDR3 length: 14 residues.

The V and J genes are TRBV25-1 and TRBJ1-6; TRBD1 might be the D (5 bases). Trimming pared 2 bases from V and 0 bases from J, leaving 11 bases between. The CDR3 runs 17 residues. Germline CDR1 and CDR2: MGHDK and SYGVNS. The CDR3 DNA reads as TGTGCCAGCAGTGAAAAAGGGAGGGGCTCCTATAATTCACCCCTCCACTTT. It translates to CASSEKGRGSYNSPLHF.

This rearrangement joins TRBV7-8 to TRBJ2-7; 8 bases align to TRBD1. This CDR3 spans 14 amino acids. Germline values: CDR1 SGHVS, CDR2 FQNEAQ. With V trimmed by 4 bases and J by 3 bases, 5 bases remained unmatched. The chain's CDR3 is CASSSNTGGYEQYF. The CDR3 region has the DNA TGTGCCAGCAGCTCGAATACAGGGGGCTACGAGCAGTACTTC.

V is TRBV15 and J is TRBJ2-5; possible D gene TRBD2, 6 bases. V lost 9 bases, J lost 7 bases, and 12 bases lay in between. The germline V gene has CDR1 LNHNV and CDR2 YYDKDF (reference sequence). This CDR3 spans 11 amino acids. The CDR3 region is CATSGGATQYF. CDR3 DNA sequence: TGTGCCACTTCAGGCGGGGCGACCCAGTACTTC.

The chain links TRBV4-3 to TRBJ1-1; tentative D call: TRBD1 (6 bases). Trimming stripped 0 bases from V and 1 base from J, with 9 bases between. The CDR3 consists of 15 residues. Per the germline V gene, CDR1 is LGHNA and CDR2 is YSLEER. The CDR3 reads CASSQDRGGNTEAFF. CDR3 nucleotides: TGCGCCAGCAGCCAAGATCGAGGGGGGAACACTGAAGCTTTCTTT.

Here the CDR3 reads CASRPGRGGTNVLTF. CDR3 nucleotide sequence: TGTGCCAGCAGACCCGGTAGGGGAGGTACCAACGTCCTGACTTTC. The chain couples TRBV7-8 to TRBJ2-6; D is perhaps TRBD2 (6 bases). This CDR3 has 15 amino acids. V lost 6 bases and J lost 8, with 17 bases in between. Germline V lookup: CDR1 SGHVS, CDR2 FQNEAQ.

The gene calls are TRBV11-2 and TRBJ1-1; D call uncertain. The CDR3 contains 13 residues. The germline V gene has CDR1 SGHAT and CDR2 FQNNGV. V shed 2 bases and J shed 1 base, with 5 bases lying between them. CDR3 DNA: TGTGCCAGCAGCTTATTCCGGAACACTGAAGCTTTCTTT. The encoded protein is CASSLFRNTEAFF.

This clone is a singleton in its sample. The rearrangement uses TRBV7-3 and TRBJ2-2; D may be TRBD1 (7 bases). V gave up 7 bases and J gave up 3 bases, with 18 bases separating them. Germline CDR1 is SGHTA and CDR2 is FQGTGA. The CDR3 covers 16 residues. The CDR3 nucleotides are TGTGCCAGCACCCCAGGGGGGTTTCGGGACACCGGGGAGCTGTTTTTT. Translated: CASTPGGFRDTGELFF.

V usage is TRBV19 and J usage is TRBJ1-4; D remains ambiguous. From germline, CDR1 is LNHDA and CDR2 SQIVND (reference sequence). The V end was cut by 1 base, the J end by 0 bases, with 15 bases between. The CDR3 sequence is 18 residues long. The DNA for the CDR3 is TGTGCCAGTAGTATAGTCCCCTCGGCGGTGACAACTAATGAAAAACTGTTTTTT. Its protein is CASSIVPSAVTTNEKLFF.

The chain has TRBV5-1 and TRBJ2-1; D ambiguous. CDR1 is SGHRS and CDR2 is YFSETQ in the germline V gene. Trimming cost V 3 bases and J 0 bases, with 19 bases left between them. The CDR3 sequence is 18 residues long. CDR3 amino acids: CASSSGWRNFFSYNEQFF. The DNA for the CDR3 is TGCGCCAGCAGCTCGGGTTGGCGGAATTTTTTCTCCTACAATGAGCAGTTCTTC. Filled out from reference TRBV5-1 and TRBJ2-1, the complete variable domain reads KAGVTQTPRYLIKTRGQQVTLSCSPISGHRSVSWYQQTPGQGLQFLFEYFSETQRNKGNFPGRFSGRQFSNSRSEMNVSTLELGDSALYLCASSSGWRNFFSYNEQFFGPGTRLTVL.

This clone was counted a few times. This chain connects TRBV27 to TRBJ1-3; no clear D gene. In germline, CDR1 is MNHEY, CDR2 SMNVEV (reference sequence). There are 13 residues in the CDR3. V dropped 0 bases and J dropped 4 bases, with 4 bases sitting between them. The DNA for the CDR3 is TGTGCCAGCAGTTTATCGCGGGGAAACACCATATATTTT. The encoded protein is CASSLSRGNTIYF.

The CDR3 loop reads CATSRVKPPGGYSYEQYF. In DNA, the CDR3 is TGTGCCACCAGCAGAGTGAAACCCCCCGGAGGGTACTCCTACGAGCAGTACTTC. The gene calls are TRBV15 and TRBJ2-7; D perhaps matches TRBD2 (6 bases). With 1 base removed from V and 0 bases from J, the gap between germline ends came to 19 bases. This CDR3 region has 18 residues. CDR1 is LNHNV and CDR2 is YYDKDF in the germline V gene (reference sequence).

V and J are TRBV30 and TRBJ2-7; D gene unclear. This CDR3 has 11 residues. Trimming removed 2 bases at V and 12 bases at J, with 14 bases between. Germline V gives CDR1 GTSNPN, CDR2 SVGIG (reference sequence). The CDR3 sequence: CAWSIATPRYF. In nucleotides, the CDR3 is TGTGCCTGGAGTATAGCCACCCCGCGGTACTTC.

The CDR3 sequence: CSEEAGTGIKLFF. The CDR3 nucleotides are TGTTCCGAAGAAGCCGGGACAGGAATAAAACTGTTTTTT. The V call is TRBV7-9, the J call TRBJ1-4; 8 bases match TRBD1. Germline V CDR1 and CDR2: SEHNR, FQNEAQ (reference sequence). There are 13 residues in the CDR3.

The chain uses TRBV11-2 and TRBJ2-7, with D hard to call. Per germline, CDR1 SGHAT and CDR2 FQNNGV. There are 14 residues in the CDR3. The germline V and J ends were trimmed by 4 bases and 0 bases, with 10 bases remaining between them. The CDR3 DNA sequence: TGTGCCAGCAGCTCAAACACCCGCTCCTACGAGCAGTACTTC. It yields the protein CASSSNTRSYEQYF.

The V call is TRBV28, the J call TRBJ2-1; 7 bases match TRBD2. Germline assignment: CDR1 MDHEN and CDR2 SYDVKM. The CDR3 consists of 12 residues. Trimming cost V 8 bases and J 3 bases; bases outside gene matches: 1. CDR3 sequence reads: CASRDYYNEQFF. In DNA, the CDR3 is TGTGCCAGCCGGGACTACTACAATGAGCAGTTCTTC.

J is TRBJ2-2 and V is TRBV7-3, with 7 bases that match TRBD1. The V and J ends lost 5 bases and 6 bases, in that order; junction bases with no gene match: 9. Germline CDR1 and CDR2: SGHTA and FQGTGA. The CDR3 totals 15 residues. CDR3 sequence reads: CASSPDRVRAGELFF. In DNA form, the CDR3 reads TGTGCCAGCAGCCCCGACAGGGTTAGGGCCGGGGAGCTGTTTTTT.

This clone was found once. The chain uses TRBV6-6 and TRBJ2-5; maybe TRBD1 (6 bases). The J call may be in error: the DNA end matches TRBJ2-7 better. This CDR3 contains 13 residues. Germline CDR1 MNHNY, CDR2 SVGAGI (reference sequence). CDR3 sequence reads: CASSLTPGAEQYF. The CDR3, as DNA: TGTGCCAGCAGCCTCACCCCAGGGGCCGAGCAGTACTTC.

CDR3: CASSQGGSGELFF. CDR3 coding DNA: TGTGCCAGCAGCCAAGGGGGCTCCGGGGAGCTGTTTTTT. The rearrangement joins TRBV14 to TRBJ2-2; TRBD1 might be the D (5 bases). The CDR3 has 13 residues. The germline V and J ends were trimmed by 1 base and 6 bases, with 6 bases remaining between them. Germline CDR1 and CDR2: SGHDN and FVKESK.

The gene calls are TRBV6-5 and TRBJ1-5; 10 bases match TRBD1. J lost 2 bases, V lost 6 bases, and 4 bases had no gene match. Germline V gives CDR1 MNHEY, CDR2 SVGAGI. This CDR3 comprises 15 residues. This CDR3 is CASRLDRGGNQPQHF. As DNA, the CDR3 is TGTGCCAGCAGACTGGACAGGGGGGGCAATCAGCCCCAGCATTTT.